Listed below are T cell receptor beta chains from one sample, sequenced in a study of cytomegalovirus exposure and HLA in healthy donors. Clones were read by immunoSEQ multiplex PCR, and TCRdb kept only the in-frame ones, dropping some. This sample yields about 190,000 clones, of which about 80% are seen a single time; roughly 0.99% belongs to the top ten. The specimen sequenced was PBMCs. These receptors were collected from a middle-aged woman in good health and CMV-seronegative. The CDR3 runs from the conserved cysteine through the conserved F or W. A D gene is named only where the DNA matches it firmly. For some rows the clone size is stated as once, few or many, or as a class when expanded; others skip it.

d_call	clone_size	v_call	cdr3_length	j_call	cdr3_aa	cdr3_nt
NA	NA	TRBV6-4	15	TRBJ1-1	CASSLTFDGSTEAFF	TGTGCCAGCTCGTTGACCTTCGATGGGAGCACTGAAGCTTTCTTT
NA	NA	TRBV5-1	14	TRBJ1-2	CASSQGTGKSGYTF	TGCGCCAGCAGTCAAGGTACAGGGAAGTCTGGCTACACCTTC
TRBD1	NA	TRBV7-8	15	TRBJ1-1	CASSLNAGGNTEAFF	TGTGCCAGCAGCTTAAATGCAGGGGGGAACACTGAAGCTTTCTTT
TRBD1	NA	TRBV27	14	TRBJ1-4	CASRYRGPREKLFF	TGTGCCAGCAGGTACAGGGGGCCCCGTGAAAAACTGTTTTTT
NA	NA	TRBV15	17	TRBJ2-1	CATSGILGAGGYNEQFF	TGTGCCACCAGCGGTATCTTAGGGGCAGGGGGGTACAATGAGCAGTTCTTC
NA	NA	TRBV12-5	13	TRBJ2-2	CASGLSGTGELFF	TGTGCTAGTGGTTTGTCGGGGACCGGGGAGCTGTTTTTT
TRBD1	NA	TRBV2	15	TRBJ1-5	CASSDSTGGFQPQHF	TGTGCCAGCAGTGACAGTACAGGGGGTTTTCAGCCCCAGCATTTT
TRBD1	NA	TRBV19	15	TRBJ2-3	CASSHPGQRTDTQYF	TGTGCCAGTAGCCACCCGGGACAGCGCACAGATACGCAGTATTTT
TRBD2	once	TRBV27	13	TRBJ2-1	CASSTGTRLEQFF	TGTGCCAGCAGCACGGGGACTAGACTTGAGCAGTTCTTC
NA	NA	TRBV5-4	12	TRBJ1-2	CASSRGEDGYTF	TGTGCCAGCAGCCGGGGGGAAGACGGCTACACCTTC
NA	NA	TRBV30	15	TRBJ2-5	CAWSVSGGPRETQYF	TGTGCCTGGAGTGTCTCCGGGGGGCCTCGGGAGACCCAGTACTTC
NA	once	TRBV12-2	20	TRBJ2-3	CASRLVRGIGGSGRSDTQYF	TGTGCAAGTCGCTTAGTACGGGGGATAGGGGGTAGCGGGAGGTCGGATACGCAGTATTTT
TRBD2	NA	TRBV18	16	TRBJ2-3	CASSPSSGIGADTQYF	TGTGCCAGCTCACCGTCTAGCGGGATAGGGGCAGATACGCAGTATTTT
NA	NA	TRBV23-1	21	TRBJ1-5	CASSQFPEAVGPNVSNQPQHF	TGCGCCAGCAGTCAATTCCCGGAGGCTGTTGGGCCAAACGTGAGCAATCAGCCCCAGCATTTT
TRBD1	NA	TRBV27	15	TRBJ1-4	CASSLGTGRFEKLFF	TGTGCCAGCAGTTTAGGGACAGGAAGGTTCGAAAAACTGTTTTTT
TRBD2	NA	TRBV6-5	16	TRBJ2-2	CASSYPASGNTGELFF	TGTGCCAGCAGTTACCCCGCTAGCGGGAACACCGGGGAGCTGTTTTTT
TRBD1	NA	TRBV7-7	16	TRBJ2-5	CASSLVGTGGQETQYF	TGTGCCAGCAGCTTAGTTGGGACAGGGGGGCAAGAGACCCAGTACTTC
NA	NA	TRBV2	13	TRBJ2-7	CASSRESGYEQYF	TGTGCCAGCAGCCGGGAGTCGGGTTACGAGCAGTACTTC
NA	NA	TRBV25-1	16	TRBJ1-4	CASSEEGGIRHEKLFF	TGTGCCAGCAGTGAAGAAGGGGGTATCCGGCATGAAAAACTGTTTTTT
TRBD2	NA	TRBV23-1	18	TRBJ2-1	CASSQLEKAGDRSREQFF	TGCGCCAGCAGTCAATTGGAGAAAGCGGGAGATCGGTCAAGGGAGCAGTTCTTC
TRBD2	NA	TRBV5-4	15	TRBJ2-7	CASSERTSGSYEQYF	TGTGCCAGCAGCGAACGAACTAGCGGGTCCTACGAGCAGTACTTC
NA	NA	TRBV4-3	16	TRBJ2-5	CASSQDFQGGRETQYF	TGCGCCAGCAGCCAAGATTTCCAGGGGGGTCGAGAGACCCAGTACTTC
NA	NA	TRBV5-1	13	TRBJ1-2	CASSFAERYGYTF	TGCGCCAGCAGCTTTGCCGAGCGTTATGGCTACACCTTC
NA	NA	TRBV30	13	TRBJ1-4	CAWSVDWNEKLFF	TGTGCCTGGAGTGTCGACTGGAATGAAAAACTGTTTTTT
TRBD1	NA	TRBV6-1	15	TRBJ1-3	CASSLPGGLRNTIYF	TGTGCCAGCAGTCTCCCAGGGGGACTGCGGAACACCATATATTTT
NA	NA	TRBV11-2	15	TRBJ1-4	CASSLGGWSNEKLFF	TGTGCCAGCAGCTTGGGGGGGTGGTCTAATGAAAAACTGTTTTTT
NA	NA	TRBV9	15	TRBJ1-2	CASSQTGTAGAGYTF	TGTGCCAGCAGCCAGACCGGGACGGCAGGGGCTGGCTACACCTTC
TRBD1	NA	TRBV19	12	TRBJ1-1	CASAGQDTEAFF	TGTGCCAGTGCTGGACAGGACACTGAAGCTTTCTTT
NA	NA	TRBV5-1	16	TRBJ2-6	CASTSRGEAGANVLTF	TGCGCCAGCACCTCCCGGGGAGAAGCTGGGGCCAACGTCCTGACTTTC
NA	NA	TRBV4-3	15	TRBJ2-5	CASSQEWSAEETQYF	TGCGCCAGCAGCCAAGAGTGGTCCGCGGAAGAGACCCAGTACTTC
TRBD2	NA	TRBV7-3	20	TRBJ2-1	CASSLIGSSGRARAYNEQFF	TGTGCCAGCAGCTTAATTGGTTCTAGCGGGAGGGCGAGAGCGTACAATGAGCAGTTCTTC
TRBD1	once	TRBV7-2	16	TRBJ1-3	CASSFNTGGTGNTIYF	TGTGCCAGCAGCTTCAACACAGGGGGGACTGGAAACACCATATATTTT
NA	NA	TRBV7-9	15	TRBJ1-1	CASSVQGRGNTEAFF	TGTGCCAGCAGCGTCCAGGGTAGGGGGAACACTGAAGCTTTCTTT
NA	NA	TRBV19	15	TRBJ1-2	CASSIDRPRGYGYTF	TGTGCCAGTAGTATAGACAGGCCCCGGGGCTATGGCTACACCTTC
TRBD1	once	TRBV9	15	TRBJ1-2	CASSKGTGGGYGYTF	TGTGCCAGCAGCAAAGGGACAGGGGGCGGCTATGGCTACACCTTC
TRBD1	NA	TRBV7-8	15	TRBJ1-5	CASSMTGGGGQPQHF	TGTGCCAGCAGTATGACAGGGGGAGGCGGGCAGCCCCAGCATTTT
NA	NA	TRBV19	14	TRBJ1-1	CASSRQDSNTEAFF	TGTGCCAGTAGTAGGCAAGACAGTAACACTGAAGCTTTCTTT
TRBD2	NA	TRBV19	15	TRBJ2-2	CASSLAGRATGELFF	TGTGCCAGTAGTTTAGCCGGGAGGGCCACCGGGGAGCTGTTTTTT
TRBD2	NA	TRBV19	17	TRBJ2-5	CASSNDLAANNQETQYF	TGTGCCAGTAGCAATGACCTAGCGGCCAATAATCAAGAGACCCAGTACTTC
NA	NA	TRBV6-4	14	TRBJ2-1	CASSVGQYGGEQFF	TGTGCCAGCAGTGTGGGACAATATGGGGGTGAGCAGTTCTTC
NA	NA	TRBV28	11	TRBJ2-4	CASSLEYIQYF	TGTGCCAGCAGCCTTGAGTACATTCAGTACTTC
NA	once	TRBV7-9	11	TRBJ1-2	CASSPNPGYTF	TGTGCCAGCAGCCCTAATCCGGGCTACACCTTC
TRBD1	NA	TRBV19	16	TRBJ1-4	CASSPRRGQGSEKLFF	TGTGCCAGTAGTCCTAGGCGGGGACAGGGGTCTGAAAAACTGTTTTTT
TRBD1	NA	TRBV14	16	TRBJ1-1	CASSQKQGKFHTEAFF	TGTGCCAGCAGCCAAAAACAGGGGAAGTTCCACACTGAAGCTTTCTTT
NA	NA	TRBV7-5	16	TRBJ2-1	CVRTAPGLAGNNEQFF	TGTGTCAGAACTGCCCCGGGACTAGCGGGAAACAATGAGCAGTTCTTC
NA	NA	TRBV27	18	TRBJ2-6	CASSLRAYQSSGANGLTF	TGTGCCAGCAGTTTAAGGGCCTATCAGAGCTCTGGGGCCAACGGCCTGACTTTC
NA	NA	TRBV5-8	12	TRBJ2-2	CADSTITGELFF	TGTGCCGATAGCACGATCACCGGGGAGCTGTTTTTT
NA	NA	TRBV15	14	TRBJ2-7	CATSGNGVGYEQYF	TGTGCCACCAGCGGAAACGGGGTTGGCTACGAGCAGTACTTC
TRBD1	NA	TRBV30	13	TRBJ2-7	CAWSARQGGEQYF	TGTGCCTGGAGTGCCCGACAGGGGGGCGAGCAGTACTTC
TRBD2	NA	TRBV7-2	16	TRBJ2-1	CASSLILAGGPERPFF	TGTGCCAGCAGCTTAATTCTAGCGGGAGGGCCAGAAAGGCCGTTCTTC
NA	NA	TRBV4-3	15	TRBJ2-5	CASSQDLRGGETQYF	TGCGCCAGCAGCCAAGATCTAAGGGGCGGAGAGACCCAGTACTTC
TRBD2	NA	TRBV27	16	TRBJ2-1	CASSRSGTSGSNEQFF	TGTGCCAGCAGTCGATCCGGGACTAGCGGGAGCAATGAGCAGTTCTTC
TRBD1	NA	TRBV4-1	19	TRBJ1-2	CASSQDRAGVSTGRVGYTF	TGCGCCAGCAGCCAAGACAGGGCGGGCGTATCGACAGGGAGAGTTGGCTACACCTTC
TRBD1	few	TRBV27	15	TRBJ1-4	CASSNRQGVGEKLFF	TGTGCCAGCAGTAACAGACAGGGGGTGGGTGAAAAACTGTTTTTT